This T cell receptor beta chain is drawn from a study of T cells in Graves' hyperthyroidism and ophthalmopathy. Study results and limitations: The majority of expanded thyroid clonotypes above 0.001 also appeared in blood.

RNA transcripts gave rise to amplified TCR beta CDR3 regions. An initial round of RT-PCR targeting the TCR CDR3 relied on the HTBI primer set. TCRdb independently ran MiXCR on the multiplex PCR reads; one entry per CDR3 protein. The table has 730,000 or so distinct CDR3 sequences, roughly 20% seen once. The J segment lost 2 bases and the V segment lost 6 bases, leaving 20 bases of the junction unmatched. There are 19 residues in the CDR3. Concerning this clonotype: Its antigen is not identified.

These patients, aged 18 to 65, had recently diagnosed hyperthyroidism lasting under 2 months. Extraction of PBMCs used roughly 9.3 ml of fresh peripheral blood. V usage is TRBV12-3 or TRBV12-4 and J usage is TRBJ2-3, with TRBD2 identical over 7 bases. The sample taken for sequencing was blood. The clonotype comes from a woman aged 45-59 years with Graves' hyperthyroidism that later progressed to Graves' ophthalmopathy. The CDR3 DNA reads as TGTGCCAGCAGCCAAAAAGGGTCTGGCGGGGGAGCGACCACAGATACGCAGTATTTT. It codes for CASSQKGSGGGATTDTQYF.